The TCR beta chain under discussion was sequenced for a study of neurological immune-mediated disorders. General study results and limits: Patients with HTLV-1-associated myelopathy showed the most TCR clonal expansion. Those with multiple sclerosis showed the least, falling below healthy controls.

This clonotype appeared many times. Its matching antigen is unknown. As for the cDNA, it was generated by 5'RACE with 10-nucleotide random UMIs. In TCRdb, the 5' RACE reads were re-called with MiXCR into one record per CDR3 protein. The sample lists about 49,000 distinct CDR3 sequences, about an eighth occurring once. Described time point: longitudinal time-point 2. The unsorted libraries originated from 2 million PBMCs that had been stored at -80 C. The clonotype was recovered from a male donor with HTLV-1-associated myelopathy (HAM/TSP). Sequences were obtained from PBMCs.

The CDR3 coding sequence is TGTGCCAGCAGCTCGACAGGGGTCTATGGCTACACCTTC. It encodes CASSSTGVYGYTF. The chain couples TRBV5-6 to TRBJ1-2; 8 bases line up with TRBD1. CDR3 length: 13 residues. Germline-derived CDR1 and CDR2 are SGHDT and YYEEEE. The junction had 2 bases not matched to a gene; V was cut back by 3 bases and J by 4 bases.